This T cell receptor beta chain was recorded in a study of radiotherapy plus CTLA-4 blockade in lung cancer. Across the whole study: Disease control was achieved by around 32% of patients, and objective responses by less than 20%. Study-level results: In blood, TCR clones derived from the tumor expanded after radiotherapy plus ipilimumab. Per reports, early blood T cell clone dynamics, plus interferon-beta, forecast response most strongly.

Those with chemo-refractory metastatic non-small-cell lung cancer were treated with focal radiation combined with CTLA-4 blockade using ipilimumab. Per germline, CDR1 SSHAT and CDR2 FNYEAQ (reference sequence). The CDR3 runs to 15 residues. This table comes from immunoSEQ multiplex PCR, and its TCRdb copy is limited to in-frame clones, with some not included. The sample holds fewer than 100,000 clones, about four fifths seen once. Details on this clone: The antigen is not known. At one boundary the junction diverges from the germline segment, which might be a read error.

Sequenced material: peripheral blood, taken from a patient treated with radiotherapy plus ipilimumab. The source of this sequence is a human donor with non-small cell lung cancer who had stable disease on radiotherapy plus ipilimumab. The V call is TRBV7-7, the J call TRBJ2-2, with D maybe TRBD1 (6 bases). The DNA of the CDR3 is TGTGCTAGCAGTCCCGGGCTAGGGGGTCCCGGGGAGCTGTTTTTT. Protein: CASSPGLGGPGELFF.